These 25 T cell receptor beta chains originate from one sample sequenced in a study of blood T cell repertoires in COVID-19. This table comes from immunoSEQ multiplex PCR, and its TCRdb copy is limited to in-frame clones, with some not included. The table includes under 300,000 clones, approximately 90% detected once. The sequencing sample was made of peripheral blood. These receptors came from a woman aged 40 to 50 with acute or convalescent COVID-19.

J is TRBJ2-1 and V is TRBV5-6; D remains unclear. Germline CDR1 reads SGHDT; CDR2 reads YYEEEE. This CDR3 has 14 residues. Trimming took off 4 bases at V and 4 bases at J, with 12 bases between the two ends. The CDR3 sequence is CASSPILEYNEQFF. The CDR3 nucleotides read TGTGCCAGCAGCCCTATCCTCGAGTACAATGAGCAGTTCTTC.

V and J are TRBV2 and TRBJ1-5; D is ambiguous. The CDR3 runs 13 residues. The V and J ends lost 6 bases and 0 bases respectively, with 6 bases between them. Germline CDR1 SNHLY, CDR2 FYNNEI. This CDR3 is CASRSYSNQPQHF. The CDR3 DNA sequence: TGTGCCAGCAGGTCTTATAGCAATCAGCCCCAGCATTTT.

The gene calls are TRBV5-1 and TRBJ2-5; 12 nucleotides align to TRBD2. With 3 bases clipped from V and 5 bases from J, the junction kept 8 bases outside the gene matches. From germline, CDR1 is SGHRS and CDR2 YFSETQ. This CDR3 is 16 amino acids long. The CDR3 sequence: CASSSRTSGETETQYF. The CDR3 nucleotides are TGCGCCAGCAGCTCCAGGACTAGCGGGGAAACGGAGACCCAGTACTTC.

This clone was observed once. The chain employs TRBV6-5 and TRBJ2-1; 7 nucleotides match TRBD1. Germline V gene data show CDR1 as MNHEY and CDR2 as SVGAGI. With V trimmed by 7 bases and J by 5 bases, 2 bases remained unmatched. The CDR3 is 12 amino acids. CDR3 DNA: TGTGCCAGCACCACAGGGGACAATGAGCAGTTCTTC. It codes for CASTTGDNEQFF.

The chain is built from TRBV14 and TRBJ1-3; no firm D call. Germline assignment: CDR1 SGHDN and CDR2 FVKESK. V was cut by 4 bases and J by 5 bases, with 15 bases left in between. This CDR3 is built from 15 residues. CDR3 in amino acids: CASSPRQAGRNTIYF. In DNA form, the CDR3 reads TGTGCCAGCAGCCCCCGGCAGGCCGGTCGAAACACCATATATTTT.

This sequence joins TRBV27 and TRBJ2-1; D is perhaps TRBD1 (7 bases). The germline V gene encodes CDR1 MNHEY and CDR2 SMNVEV (reference sequence). With 5 bases removed from V and 7 bases from J, the gap between germline ends came to 12 bases. The CDR3 contains 13 residues. In DNA, the CDR3 is TGTGCCAGCAGTCTCTCAGGGGGGAATGAGCAGTTCTTC. This gives the protein CASSLSGGNEQFF.

The rearrangement links TRBV10-3 to TRBJ1-3; no reliable D call. From germline, CDR1 is ENHRY and CDR2 SYGVKD. Trimming shortened V by 5 bases and J by 0 bases, and 20 bases separated the two germline ends. This CDR3 contains 18 residues. In DNA form, the CDR3 reads TGTGCCATCAGTAACCTAGGCGGGGAGGGAAGCTCTGGAAACACCATATATTTT. Protein product: CAISNLGGEGSSGNTIYF.

The gene calls are TRBV2 and TRBJ1-1; 8 bases align to TRBD1. V gave up 9 bases and J gave up 3 bases; unmatched junction bases: 9. The germline gives CDR1 SNHLY, CDR2 FYNNEI. This CDR3 has 14 amino acids. The DNA of the CDR3 is TGTGCCAGTGGACAGGGAAGGGGGTACACTGAAGCTTTCTTT. Amino acid sequence: CASGQGRGYTEAFF.

J is TRBJ1-3 and V is TRBV6-1; D is unresolved. Germline CDR1 is MNHNS and CDR2 is SASEGT. V shed 0 bases and J shed 6 bases, with 12 bases lying between them. CDR3 length: 15 residues. CDR3: CASSEAGRRVNTIYF. The DNA of the CDR3 is TGTGCCAGCAGTGAAGCCGGCAGGCGAGTAAACACCATATATTTT.

This clone was seen a handful of times. The chain joins TRBV19 to TRBJ1-1; 7 nucleotides agree with TRBD1. The germline gives CDR1 LNHDA, CDR2 SQIVND (reference sequence). This CDR3 comprises 14 residues. After removal of 6 bases from V and 4 bases from J, the junction contained 8 bases not matched to a gene. CDR3 coding DNA: TGTGCCAGTAGCCGACAGGGATCGGGCACTGAAGCTTTCTTT. Its protein product is CASSRQGSGTEAFF. The full variable domain, in which reference TRBV19 and TRBJ1-1 provide the parts outside the CDR3, is DGGITQSPKYLFRKEGQNVTLSCEQNLNHDAMYWYRQDPGQGLRLIYYSQIVNDFQKGDIAEGYSVSREKKESFPLTVTSAQKNPTAFYLCASSRQGSGTEAFFGQGTRLTVV.

The V gene is TRBV7-9, the J gene TRBJ2-2; D is possibly TRBD1 (5 bases). The V and J ends lost 5 bases and 3 bases respectively, with 22 bases between them. Per the germline V gene, CDR1 is SEHNR and CDR2 is FQNEAQ (reference sequence). There are 18 residues in the CDR3. The CDR3 nucleotides read TGTGCCAGCAGCCTAGGGGCACTCCAAAGCCAATACACCGGGGAGCTGTTTTTT. It yields the protein CASSLGALQSQYTGELFF. Supplemented by reference TRBV7-9 and TRBJ2-2, the full variable domain reads DTGVSQNPRHKITKRGQNVTFRCDPISEHNRLYWYRQTLGQGPEFLTYFQNEAQLEKSRLLSDRFSAERPKGSFSTLEIQRTEQGDSAMYLCASSLGALQSQYTGELFFGEGSRLTVL.

The V call is TRBV2, the J call TRBJ1-2; 9 bases match TRBD1. V dropped 7 bases and J dropped 4; count of bases not matched to a gene: 10. The CDR3 has 15 residues. CDR1 is SNHLY and CDR2 is FYNNEI in the germline V gene. CDR3 nucleotide sequence: TGTGCCAGCACTAGGACAGGGGATGGGGTCTATGGCTACACCTTC. It codes for CASTRTGDGVYGYTF. The full variable domain, with the rest looked up from reference TRBV2 and TRBJ1-2, is EPEVTQTPSHQVTQMGQEVILRCVPISNHLYFYWYRQILGQKVEFLVSFYNNEISEKSEIFDDQFSVERPDGSNFTLKIRSTKLEDSAMYFCASTRTGDGVYGYTFGSGTRLTVV.

The gene calls are TRBV18 and TRBJ1-1; possible D gene TRBD1, 5 bases. The V end was cut by 5 bases, the J end by 4 bases, with 11 bases between. CDR1 and CDR2 (germline): KGHSH, LQKENI. The CDR3 sequence is 13 residues long. The CDR3 sequence is CASSEDSSTEAFF. CDR3 coding DNA: TGTGCCAGCTCAGAAGACAGCTCCACTGAAGCTTTCTTT.

The genes are TRBV9 and TRBJ2-1, with 8 bases fitting TRBD2. The V and J ends lost 3 bases and 8 bases, in that order; junction bases with no gene match: 10. The CDR3 spans 15 residues. Germline V gene data show CDR1 as SGDLS and CDR2 as YYNGEE. The CDR3 coding sequence is TGTGCCAGCAGCGGAAGCGGGGGCGAGTGGTATGAGCAGTTCTTC. It specifies CASSGSGGEWYEQFF. Together with reference TRBV9 and TRBJ2-1, the CDR3 gives the full variable domain: DSGVTQTPKHLITATGQRVTLRCSPRSGDLSVYWYQQSLDQGLQFLIQYYNGEERAKGNILERFSAQQFPDLHSELNLSSLELGDSALYFCASSGSGGEWYEQFFGPGTRLTVL.

The chain couples TRBV18 to TRBJ1-4; 7 nucleotides line up with TRBD1. The V gene end was trimmed by 5 bases and the J gene end by 7 bases; junction bases not matched to a gene: 16. This CDR3 is 17 amino acids long. CDR1 is KGHSH, CDR2 LQKENI, per germline. The CDR3 nucleotides read TGTGCCAGCTCAACAGGGACAGTCCCTCGGAAGGGTGAAAAACTGTTTTTT. This codes for CASSTGTVPRKGEKLFF.

CDR3 sequence reads: CASGLGAWTDNEKLFF. The CDR3 region has the DNA TGTGCTAGTGGTTTGGGAGCGTGGACAGATAATGAAAAACTGTTTTTT. J is TRBJ1-4 and V is TRBV12-5, with D tentatively TRBD1 (6 bases). The CDR3 consists of 16 residues. Trimming shortened V by 1 base and J by 4 bases, and 13 bases separated the two germline ends. The germline V gene encodes CDR1 LGHNT and CDR2 FRNRAP.

This sequence joins TRBV18 and TRBJ2-3; a weak D match, TRBD2 (6 bases). V lost 0 bases and J 0 bases, leaving 7 bases between the germline ends. The germline V gene has CDR1 KGHSH and CDR2 LQKENI. This CDR3 spans 15 amino acids. For the CDR3, the DNA is TGTGCCAGCTCACCACCGGGGGGTAGCACAGATACGCAGTATTTT. Its translation: CASSPPGGSTDTQYF.

This chain uses TRBV5-1 with TRBJ1-1; D remains ambiguous. The CDR3 extends over 12 amino acids. Per the germline V gene, CDR1 is SGHRS and CDR2 is YFSETQ. V was shortened by 0 bases and J by 4 bases, with 4 bases between the two germline ends. CDR3 loop: CASSLGATEAFF. As DNA, the CDR3 is TGCGCCAGCAGCTTGGGGGCCACTGAAGCTTTCTTT.

The chain couples TRBV10-1 to TRBJ1-1; D perhaps matches TRBD1 (5 bases). This CDR3 is built from 19 residues. In germline, CDR1 is WNHNN, CDR2 SYGVQD (reference sequence). With 2 bases removed from V and 1 base from J, the gap between germline ends came to 23 bases. The DNA for the CDR3 is TGCGCCAGCAGTGAGCCCTACCCGGGGGGTCTTTTTGGGAACACTGAAGCTTTCTTT. This codes for CASSEPYPGGLFGNTEAFF.

In nucleotides, the CDR3 is TGTGCCAGCAGTTCCAGACCGGGACAGGGAGCAACTAATGAAAAACTGTTTTTT. This codes for CASSSRPGQGATNEKLFF. This sequence joins TRBV27 and TRBJ1-4, with TRBD1 matching 9 bases. J lost 0 bases, V lost 4 bases, and 9 bases had no gene match. The germline V gene has CDR1 MNHEY and CDR2 SMNVEV (reference sequence). CDR3 length: 18 amino acids.

The chain is built from TRBV19 and TRBJ1-4; TRBD1 agrees at 7 bases. This CDR3 has 14 amino acids. V lost 6 bases, J lost 5 bases, and 6 bases stayed unmatched. CDR1 and CDR2 (germline): LNHDA, SQIVND (reference sequence). Here the CDR3 reads CASRTGRRNEKLFF. The CDR3 region has the DNA TGTGCCAGTAGGACAGGGAGACGGAATGAAAAACTGTTTTTT. Full variable domain (rest looked up from reference TRBV19 and TRBJ1-4): DGGITQSPKYLFRKEGQNVTLSCEQNLNHDAMYWYRQDPGQGLRLIYYSQIVNDFQKGDIAEGYSVSREKKESFPLTVTSAQKNPTAFYLCASRTGRRNEKLFFGSGTQLSVL.

This chain connects TRBV3-1 (or the pseudogene TRBV3-2) to TRBJ2-7, with D maybe TRBD2 (6 bases). The germline V gene encodes CDR1 LGHDT and CDR2 YNNKEL (reference sequence). The CDR3 length is 13 residues. Trimming pared 1 base from V and 5 bases from J, leaving 9 bases between. The CDR3 here is CASSQGTGDEQYV. The CDR3 region has the DNA TGTGCCAGCAGCCAAGGGACGGGAGACGAGCAGTACGTC.

J is TRBJ2-3 and V is TRBV28; D is perhaps TRBD2 (6 bases). The CDR3 is 15 amino acids. Germline-derived CDR1 and CDR2 are MDHEN and SYDVKM. Trimming cost V 5 bases and J 0 bases, with 12 bases left between them. The CDR3 nucleotides read TGTGCCAGCAGTCCCGCAGGGACTAGCACAGATACGCAGTATTTT. This sequence encodes CASSPAGTSTDTQYF.

This chain joins TRBV19 and TRBJ1-3, with TRBD1 matching 8 bases. Trimming took 5 bases from V and 0 from J; bases not matched to a gene: 3. This CDR3 is built from 15 residues. Germline V gene data show CDR1 as LNHDA and CDR2 as SQIVND (reference sequence). CDR3 protein: CASSVGTGSGNTIYF. As DNA, the CDR3 is TGTGCCAGTAGTGTAGGGACAGGCTCTGGAAACACCATATATTTT. Looking up the rest from reference TRBV19 and TRBJ1-3 gives the full variable domain: DGGITQSPKYLFRKEGQNVTLSCEQNLNHDAMYWYRQDPGQGLRLIYYSQIVNDFQKGDIAEGYSVSREKKESFPLTVTSAQKNPTAFYLCASSVGTGSGNTIYFGEGSWLTVV.

The CDR3 here is CASSQTAPQETQYF. The CDR3 DNA is TGTGCCAGCAGTCAGACTGCGCCTCAAGAGACCCAGTACTTC. V gene TRBV2 combines with J gene TRBJ2-5; no firm D call. V lost 5 bases and J lost 2, with 12 bases in between. The CDR3 is 14 residues long. Germline CDR1 is SNHLY and CDR2 is FYNNEI.